This T cell receptor beta chain was profiled in a study of cytomegalovirus exposure and HLA in healthy donors. Details on this clone: The target antigen is unknown.

A multiplex PCR was run with 60 Vbeta primers and 13 Jbeta primers. This table comes from immunoSEQ multiplex PCR, and its TCRdb copy is limited to in-frame clones, with some not included. Counted here are about 100,000 clones, about 80% occurring once; the ten biggest clones make up over 3%. Study outcomes and limitations: The study put some 160 TCR beta chains on its list as cytomegalovirus-associated. The number of N-insertions in an Asian-associated ancestry cluster was reportedly below the 666-donor mean in a later analysis. Later analysis identified 15,000 to 20,000 TCR beta sequences associated with HLA alleles, using a false discovery rate threshold of 0.05. Later analysis associated a missense DCLRE1C variant with TCR beta V- and J-gene trimming.

The receptor was derived from a woman aged 40-49 years in good health and CMV-seronegative. The sample comprised PBMCs.

This CDR3 is CASSPRTSGGTGELFF. The DNA of the CDR3 is TGTGCCAGCAGCCCCAGGACTAGTGGAGGCACCGGGGAGCTGTTTTTT. J is TRBJ2-2 and V is TRBV9; 7 bases agree with TRBD2. The CDR3 contains 16 residues. V lost 4 bases, J lost 4 bases, and 10 bases stayed unmatched. Looked up from germline, CDR1 is SGDLS and CDR2 is YYNGEE.